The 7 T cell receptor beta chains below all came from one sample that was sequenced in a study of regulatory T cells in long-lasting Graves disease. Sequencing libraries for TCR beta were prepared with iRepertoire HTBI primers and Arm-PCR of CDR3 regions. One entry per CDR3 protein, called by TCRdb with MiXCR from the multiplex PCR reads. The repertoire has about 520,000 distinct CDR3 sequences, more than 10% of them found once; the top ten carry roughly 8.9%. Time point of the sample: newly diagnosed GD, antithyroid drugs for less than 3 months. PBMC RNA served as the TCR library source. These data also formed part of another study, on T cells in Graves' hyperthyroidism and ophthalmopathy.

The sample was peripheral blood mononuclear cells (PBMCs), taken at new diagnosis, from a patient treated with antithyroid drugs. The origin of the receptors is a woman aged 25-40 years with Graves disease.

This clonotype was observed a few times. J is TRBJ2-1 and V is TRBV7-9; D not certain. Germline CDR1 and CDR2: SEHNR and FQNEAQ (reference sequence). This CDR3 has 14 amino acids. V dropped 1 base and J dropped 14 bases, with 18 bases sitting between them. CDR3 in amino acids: CASSLGREGSREFF. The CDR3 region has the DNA TGTGCCAGCAGCTTAGGACGAGAAGGTAGCCGCGAGTTCTTC.

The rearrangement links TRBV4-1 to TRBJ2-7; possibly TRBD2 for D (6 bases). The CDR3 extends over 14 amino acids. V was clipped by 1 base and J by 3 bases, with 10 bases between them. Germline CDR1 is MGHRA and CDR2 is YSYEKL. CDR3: CASSQVGTFYEQYF. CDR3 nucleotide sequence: TGCGCCAGCAGCCAAGTTGGGACTTTCTACGAGCAGTACTTC.

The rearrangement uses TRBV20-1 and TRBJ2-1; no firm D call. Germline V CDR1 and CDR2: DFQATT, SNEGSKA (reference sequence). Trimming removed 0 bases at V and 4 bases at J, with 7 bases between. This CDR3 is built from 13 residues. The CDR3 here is CSARDAFYNEQFF. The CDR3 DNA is TGCAGTGCTAGAGATGCCTTTTACAATGAGCAGTTCTTC.

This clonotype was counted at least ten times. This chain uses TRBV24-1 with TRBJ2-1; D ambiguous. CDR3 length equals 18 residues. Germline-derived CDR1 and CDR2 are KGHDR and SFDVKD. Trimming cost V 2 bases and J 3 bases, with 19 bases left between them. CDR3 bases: TGTGCCACCAGTGATTCGGCAGCTAGAGTAGTTCACTACAATGAGCAGTTCTTC. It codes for CATSDSAARVVHYNEQFF.

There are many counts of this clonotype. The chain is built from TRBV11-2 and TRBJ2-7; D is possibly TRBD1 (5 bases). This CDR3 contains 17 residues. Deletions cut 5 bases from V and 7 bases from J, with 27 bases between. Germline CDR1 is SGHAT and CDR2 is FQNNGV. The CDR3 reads CASSPTFDGARGREQYF. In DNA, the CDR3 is TGTGCCAGCAGCCCTACCTTCGATGGGGCGAGAGGTCGGGAGCAGTACTTC.

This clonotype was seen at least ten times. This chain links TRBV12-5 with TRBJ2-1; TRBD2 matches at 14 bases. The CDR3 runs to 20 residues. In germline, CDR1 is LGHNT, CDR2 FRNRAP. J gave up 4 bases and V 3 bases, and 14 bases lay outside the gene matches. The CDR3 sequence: CASGFRSGLAGGRIYNEQFF. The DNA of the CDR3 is TGTGCTAGTGGTTTTCGCTCAGGACTAGCGGGAGGCCGGATTTACAATGAGCAGTTCTTC.

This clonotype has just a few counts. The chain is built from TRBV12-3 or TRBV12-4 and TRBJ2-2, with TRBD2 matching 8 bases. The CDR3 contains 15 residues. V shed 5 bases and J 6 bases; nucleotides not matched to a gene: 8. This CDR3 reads CASSPLGTRSGELFF. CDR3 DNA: TGTGCCAGCAGTCCCCTCGGGACTAGATCCGGGGAGCTGTTTTTT.